This TCR beta chain stems from a study of response to subunit inactivated influenza vaccine. Germline V lookup: CDR1 KGHDR, CDR2 SFDVKD. This CDR3 region has 18 residues. V was trimmed by 0 bases and J by 3 bases, leaving 16 bases between them. TCRdb re-derived calls from the RT-PCR reads in MiXCR, one entry per CDR3 protein. The sample has 550,000 to 800,000 distinct CDR3 sequences; about 15% are singletons. The sample holds a few counts of this clonotype. Its antigen is not known. Study-wide results and limits: With each seasonal influenza vaccination, the authors suggested, few new T cells are recruited.

The receptor's source is a man aged 45-65 years who received an inactivated influenza vaccine. The V call is TRBV24-1, the J call TRBJ2-2; a possible D gene is TRBD1 (5 bases). This material consisted of PBMCs from blood, taken 11 to 12 days after vaccination. This CDR3 reads CATSDLQGRAWDTGELFF. CDR3 nucleotide sequence: TGTGCCACCAGTGATTTGCAGGGTAGGGCTTGGGACACCGGGGAGCTGTTTTTT.